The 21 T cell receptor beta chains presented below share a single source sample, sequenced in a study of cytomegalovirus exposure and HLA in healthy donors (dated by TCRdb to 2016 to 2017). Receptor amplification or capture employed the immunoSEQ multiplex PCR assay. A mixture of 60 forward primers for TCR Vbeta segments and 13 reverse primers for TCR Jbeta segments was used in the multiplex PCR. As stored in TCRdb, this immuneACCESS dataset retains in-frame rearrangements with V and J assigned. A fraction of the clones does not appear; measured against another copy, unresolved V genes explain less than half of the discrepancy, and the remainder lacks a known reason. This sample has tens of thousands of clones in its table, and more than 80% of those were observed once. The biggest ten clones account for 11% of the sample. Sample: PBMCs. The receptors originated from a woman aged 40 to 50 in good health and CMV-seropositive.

The CDR3 spells CASSQERGHRANNEKLFF. DNA for the CDR3: TGCGCCAGCAGCCAAGAAAGGGGACACCGGGCTAATAATGAAAAACTGTTTTTT. The V and J genes are TRBV4-3 and TRBJ1-4, with D perhaps TRBD1 (6 bases). Germline CDR1 LGHNA, CDR2 YSLEER. V was clipped by 0 bases and J by 4 bases, with 18 bases between them. CDR3 size: 18 residues.

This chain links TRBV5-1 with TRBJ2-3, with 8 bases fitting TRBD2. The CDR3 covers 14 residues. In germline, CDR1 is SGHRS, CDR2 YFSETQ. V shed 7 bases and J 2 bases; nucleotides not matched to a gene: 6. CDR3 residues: CASLRGDNTDTQYF. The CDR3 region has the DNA TGCGCCAGCTTGCGGGGGGACAACACAGATACGCAGTATTTT.

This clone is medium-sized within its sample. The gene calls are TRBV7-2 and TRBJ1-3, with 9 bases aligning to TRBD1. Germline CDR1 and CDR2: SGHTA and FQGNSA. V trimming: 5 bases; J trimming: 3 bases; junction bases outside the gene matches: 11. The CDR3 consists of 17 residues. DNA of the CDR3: TGTGCCAGCAGCCTGATTCCGGGACAGGGTTTTGGAAACACCATATATTTT. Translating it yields CASSLIPGQGFGNTIYF.

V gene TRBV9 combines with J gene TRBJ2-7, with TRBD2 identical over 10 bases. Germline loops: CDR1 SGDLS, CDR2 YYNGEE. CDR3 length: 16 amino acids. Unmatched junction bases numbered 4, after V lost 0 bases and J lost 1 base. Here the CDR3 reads CASSVGASGGSYEQYF. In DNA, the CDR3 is TGTGCCAGCAGCGTAGGGGCTAGCGGGGGATCCTACGAGCAGTACTTC.

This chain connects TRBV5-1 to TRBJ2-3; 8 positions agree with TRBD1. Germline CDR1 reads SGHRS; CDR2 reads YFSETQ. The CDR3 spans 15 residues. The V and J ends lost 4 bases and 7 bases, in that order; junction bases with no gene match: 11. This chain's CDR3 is CASSTVRGQGNTQYF. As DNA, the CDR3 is TGCGCCAGCAGCACCGTCAGGGGGCAAGGAAATACGCAGTATTTT.

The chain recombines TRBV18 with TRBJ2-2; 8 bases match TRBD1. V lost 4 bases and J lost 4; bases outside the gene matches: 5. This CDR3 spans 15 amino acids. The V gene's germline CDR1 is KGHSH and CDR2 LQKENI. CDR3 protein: CASSLGQGGTGELFF. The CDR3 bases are TGTGCCAGCTCACTCGGACAGGGAGGCACCGGGGAGCTGTTTTTT.

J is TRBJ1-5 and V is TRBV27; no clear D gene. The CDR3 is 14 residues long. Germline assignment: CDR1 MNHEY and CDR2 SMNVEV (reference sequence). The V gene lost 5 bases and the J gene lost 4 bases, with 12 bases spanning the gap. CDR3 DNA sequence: TGTGCCAGCAGTCCCCATGGAGAGAATCAGCCCCAGCATTTT. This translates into CASSPHGENQPQHF.

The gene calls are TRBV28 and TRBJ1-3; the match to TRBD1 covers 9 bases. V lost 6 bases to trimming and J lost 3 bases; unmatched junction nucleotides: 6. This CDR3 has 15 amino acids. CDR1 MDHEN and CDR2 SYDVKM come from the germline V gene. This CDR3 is CASSPQGAVGNTIYF. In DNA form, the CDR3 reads TGTGCCAGCAGCCCACAGGGGGCGGTTGGAAACACCATATATTTT.

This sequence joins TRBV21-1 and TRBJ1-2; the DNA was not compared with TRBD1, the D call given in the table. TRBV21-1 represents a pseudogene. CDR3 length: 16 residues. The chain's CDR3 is CASSKSRGRDNYGYTF. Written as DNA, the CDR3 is TGTGCCAGCAGCAAAAGTAGAGGCAGGGATAACTATGGCTACACCTTC.

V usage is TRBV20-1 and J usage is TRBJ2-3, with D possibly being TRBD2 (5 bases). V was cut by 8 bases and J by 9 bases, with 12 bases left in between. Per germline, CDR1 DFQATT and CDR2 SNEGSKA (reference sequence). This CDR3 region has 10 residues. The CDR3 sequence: CSPLVVTQYF. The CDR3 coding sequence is TGCAGTCCACTAGTAGTGACGCAGTATTTT.

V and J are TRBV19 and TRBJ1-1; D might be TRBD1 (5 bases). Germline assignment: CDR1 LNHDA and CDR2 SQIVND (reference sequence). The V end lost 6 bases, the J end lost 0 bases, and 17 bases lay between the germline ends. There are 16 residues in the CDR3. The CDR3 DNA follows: TGTGCCAGTAGCCTCGGGCGGGGGAGCTTGAACACTGAAGCTTTCTTT. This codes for CASSLGRGSLNTEAFF.

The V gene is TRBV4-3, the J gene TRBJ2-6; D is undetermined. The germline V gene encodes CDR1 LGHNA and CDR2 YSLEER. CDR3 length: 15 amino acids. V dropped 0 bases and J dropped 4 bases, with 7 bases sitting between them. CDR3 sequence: CASSQDRTGANVLTF. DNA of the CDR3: TGCGCCAGCAGCCAAGATAGAACCGGGGCCAACGTCCTGACTTTC.

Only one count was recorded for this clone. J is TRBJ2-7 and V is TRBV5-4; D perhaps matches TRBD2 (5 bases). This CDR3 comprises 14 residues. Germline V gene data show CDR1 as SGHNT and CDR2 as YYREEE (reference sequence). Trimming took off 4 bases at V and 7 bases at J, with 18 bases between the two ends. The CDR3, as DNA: TGTGCCAGCAGCCCCGAACTAGGAAGGTATGAGCAGTACTTC. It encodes CASSPELGRYEQYF.

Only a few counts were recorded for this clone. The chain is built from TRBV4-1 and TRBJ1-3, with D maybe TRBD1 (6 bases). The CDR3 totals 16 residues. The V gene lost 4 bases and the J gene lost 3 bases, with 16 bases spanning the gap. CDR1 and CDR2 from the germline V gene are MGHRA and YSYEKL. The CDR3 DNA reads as TGCGCCAGCAGCCCTCGCCCAGGGACAATTGGAAACACCATATATTTT. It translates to CASSPRPGTIGNTIYF.

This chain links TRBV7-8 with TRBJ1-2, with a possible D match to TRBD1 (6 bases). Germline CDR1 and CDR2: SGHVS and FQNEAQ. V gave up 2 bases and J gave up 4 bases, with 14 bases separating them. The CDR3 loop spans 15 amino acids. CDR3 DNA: TGTGCCAGCAGCTTACTTGGACAGCGCCTCTATGGCTACACCTTC. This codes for CASSLLGQRLYGYTF.

CDR3 coding DNA: TGTGCCAGCAGCCAAACAAATGAAGAGACCCAGTACTTC. It yields the protein CASSQTNEETQYF. The chain recombines TRBV5-4 with TRBJ2-5; D gene ambiguous. Germline V CDR1 and CDR2: SGHNT, YYREEE (reference sequence). The CDR3 is made up of 13 amino acids. Trimming took 4 bases from V and 3 from J, leaving 10 bases between them.

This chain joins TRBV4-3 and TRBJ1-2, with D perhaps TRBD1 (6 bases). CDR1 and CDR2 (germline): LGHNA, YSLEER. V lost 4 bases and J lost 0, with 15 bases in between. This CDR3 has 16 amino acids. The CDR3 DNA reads TGCGCCAGCAGCCCAGGGGAAGGGGACCCTAACTATGGCTACACCTTC. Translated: CASSPGEGDPNYGYTF.

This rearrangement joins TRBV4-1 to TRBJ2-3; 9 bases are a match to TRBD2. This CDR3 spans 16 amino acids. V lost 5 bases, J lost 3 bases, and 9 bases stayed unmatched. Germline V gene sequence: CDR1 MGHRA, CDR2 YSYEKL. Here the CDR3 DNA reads TGCGCCAGCAGCTTTGGGCGGGGGGGCCAAACAGATACGCAGTATTTT. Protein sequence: CASSFGRGGQTDTQYF.

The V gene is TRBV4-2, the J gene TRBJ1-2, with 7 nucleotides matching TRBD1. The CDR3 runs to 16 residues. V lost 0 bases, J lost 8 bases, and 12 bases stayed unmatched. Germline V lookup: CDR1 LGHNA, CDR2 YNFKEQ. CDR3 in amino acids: CASSQDRTGITIGYTF. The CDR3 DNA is TGTGCCAGCAGCCAAGATAGGACAGGTATTACTATAGGCTACACCTTC.

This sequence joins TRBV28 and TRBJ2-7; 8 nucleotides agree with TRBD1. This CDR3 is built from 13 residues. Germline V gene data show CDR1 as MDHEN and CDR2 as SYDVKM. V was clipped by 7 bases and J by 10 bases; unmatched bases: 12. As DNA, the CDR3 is TGTGCCAGCATCGCCGGGACAGGAGCCTCTCAGTACTTC. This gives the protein CASIAGTGASQYF.

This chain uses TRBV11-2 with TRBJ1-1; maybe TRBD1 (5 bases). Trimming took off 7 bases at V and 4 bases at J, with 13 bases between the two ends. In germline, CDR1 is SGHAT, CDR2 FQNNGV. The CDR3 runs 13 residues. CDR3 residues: CASNVGGGTEAFF. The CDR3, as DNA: TGTGCCAGCAACGTGGGGGGGGGCACTGAAGCTTTCTTT.